This T cell receptor beta chain was observed in a study of OX40 agonist ivuxolimab in advanced cancers. Trimming took 4 bases from V and 7 from J, leaving 10 bases between them. Germline CDR1 is MDHEN and CDR2 is SYDVKM. The CDR3 runs 12 residues. Assay used: immunoSEQ multiplex PCR; TCRdb lists only in-frame clones, some missing. The sample has approximately 67,000 clones, more than 75% seen once. This clone appeared once. This TCR derives from an adult with an advanced solid tumor such as melanoma, head and neck, liver or kidney cancer. The rearrangement joins TRBV28 to TRBJ1-1; possible D gene TRBD1, 5 bases. This specimen consisted of CD4+ or CD8+ T cells sorted from blood, obtained in a trial of the OX40 agonist ivuxolimab. The CDR3 loop is CASSWGEVEAFF. The CDR3 coding sequence is TGTGCCAGCAGTTGGGGGGAAGTTGAAGCTTTCTTT.